A selection of T cell receptor beta chains follows, all from one sample in a study of cytomegalovirus exposure and HLA in healthy donors. Repertoires were generated with immunoSEQ multiplex PCR, while TCRdb's copy carries only in-frame clones and drops some. The sample includes about 140,000 clones, around 79% of them seen just once. Material for sequencing was PBMCs. The receptors derive from a woman in her twenties or thirties in good health and CMV-seronegative. The CDR3 runs from the conserved cysteine through the conserved F or W. Fields, in order: J gene, V gene, clone size, D gene, CDR3 protein, CDR3 DNA. A D gene is named only where the DNA matches it firmly. Some rows mark clone size as missing; the rest say once, few, many or name a class of expanded clone.

TRBJ2-7 | TRBV12-5 | - | TRBD1 | CASARNGDRFYEQYF | TGTGCTAGTGCACGTAACGGGGACAGGTTCTACGAGCAGTACTTC
TRBJ1-2 | TRBV27 | - | TRBD1 | CASRRADRSSGGYTF | TGTGCCAGCAGACGAGCGGACAGGTCTTCTGGAGGCTACACCTTC
TRBJ1-1 | TRBV27 | once | TRBD1 | CASSTGGRRTEAFF | TGTGCCAGCAGTACAGGGGGCCGGAGGACTGAAGCTTTCTTT
TRBJ1-3 | TRBV19 | - | TRBD1 | CASTGTGGNTIYF | TGTGCCAGTACCGGGACAGGCGGAAACACCATATATTTT
TRBJ1-5 | TRBV6-1 | - | - | CASSPRGNQPQHF | TGTGCCAGCAGTCCCAGGGGCAATCAGCCCCAGCATTTT
TRBJ2-3 | TRBV5-1 | few | - | CASSSRQADTQYF | TGCGCCAGCAGCTCACGACAGGCAGATACGCAGTATTTT
TRBJ1-1 | TRBV7-3 | - | - | CASSLTPNGGAFF | TGTGCCAGCAGCTTAACGCCCAACGGGGGAGCTTTCTTT
TRBJ1-2 | TRBV5-4 | - | - | CASSQGTGSGYTF | TGTGCCAGCAGCCAGGGGACCGGAAGTGGCTACACCTTC
TRBJ2-3 | TRBV30 | - | TRBD1 | CAWSLISGGTDTQYF | TGTGCCTGGAGTCTCATTTCAGGGGGAACGGATACGCAGTATTTT
TRBJ2-6 | TRBV19 | - | TRBD1 | CASSITGGGGANVLTF | TGTGCCAGTAGTATAACAGGGGGCGGTGGGGCCAACGTCCTGACTTTC
TRBJ1-1 | TRBV5-1 | few | TRBD1 | CASRHRQGKAEAFF | TGCGCCAGCAGACATCGACAGGGGAAGGCTGAAGCTTTCTTT
TRBJ1-2 | TRBV5-1 | - | - | CASSYDALRVDGYTF | TGCGCCAGCAGCTACGACGCTCTGAGGGTTGATGGCTACACCTTC
TRBJ2-7 | TRBV18 | - | TRBD1 | CASSPGLNRGSSSYEQYF | TGTGCCAGCTCACCCGGATTAAACAGGGGCTCCAGCTCCTACGAGCAGTACTTC
TRBJ1-4 | TRBV7-6 | - | - | CASSGQFATNEKLFF | TGTGCCAGCAGCGGACAGTTTGCAACTAATGAAAAACTGTTTTTT
TRBJ2-7 | TRBV2 | - | TRBD1 | CASMMTTGLSEQYF | TGTGCCAGCATGATGACGACAGGGTTAAGCGAGCAGTACTTC
TRBJ1-6 | TRBV11-1 | few | - | CASSPRQRLNSPLHF | TGTGCCAGCAGCCCCCGACAGAGACTTAATTCACCCCTCCACTTT
TRBJ1-1 | TRBV10-3 | once | TRBD1 | CAISDPGQGTTEAFF | TGTGCCATCAGTGATCCGGGACAGGGAACAACTGAAGCTTTCTTT
TRBJ1-6 | TRBV5-1 | - | TRBD1 | CASSPDRVSPLHF | TGCGCCAGCAGCCCGGACAGGGTTTCACCCCTCCACTTT
TRBJ1-3 | TRBV25-1 | - | - | CASSPRINSGGNTIYF | TGTGCCAGCAGTCCTCGTATTAATTCGGGTGGAAACACCATATATTTT
TRBJ2-7 | TRBV5-5 | - | - | CASSPEVVGYEQYF | TGTGCCAGCAGCCCGGAGGTCGTGGGCTACGAGCAGTACTTC
TRBJ2-7 | TRBV4-1 | - | - | CASSVTGGLYEQYF | TGCGCCAGCAGCGTTACGGGCGGGCTCTACGAGCAGTACTTC
TRBJ1-6 | TRBV27 | few | - | CASSLRRDSPLHF | TGTGCCAGCAGTTTACGGCGGGATTCACCCCTCCACTTT
TRBJ1-1 | TRBV27 | - | - | CASSSPTRQNTEAFF | TGTGCCAGCAGTTCCCCGACAAGGCAGAACACTGAAGCTTTCTTT
TRBJ2-7 | TRBV28 | - | TRBD2 | CASSDGGGEQYF | TGTGCCAGCAGCGACGGGGGGGGCGAGCAGTACTTC
TRBJ1-4 | TRBV27 | - | TRBD1 | CASSFTGTGVEKLFF | TGTGCCAGCAGTTTTACCGGGACAGGGGTTGAAAAACTGTTTTTT
TRBJ1-1 | TRBV5-4 | - | - | CASSLAGGNTEAFF | TGTGCCAGCAGCTTGGCCGGGGGGAACACTGAAGCTTTCTTT
TRBJ1-1 | TRBV4-2 | - | - | CASSPDYGGRGNTEAFF | TGTGCCAGCAGCCCAGATTACGGGGGGCGTGGGAACACTGAAGCTTTCTTT
TRBJ1-1 | TRBV5-1 | - | TRBD1 | CASSLVGQYNTEAFF | TGCGCCAGCAGCTTGGTGGGACAGTATAACACTGAAGCTTTCTTT
TRBJ2-1 | TRBV5-1 | once | TRBD1 | CASSLARGLLHEQFF | TGCGCCAGCAGCTTGGCCAGGGGGCTCCTGCATGAGCAGTTCTTC
TRBJ2-7 | TRBV7-9 | - | TRBD1 | CASSSHRGQGAYEQYF | TGTGCCAGCAGCTCTCACAGGGGGCAAGGCGCCTACGAGCAGTACTTC
TRBJ1-2 | TRBV19 | few | - | CASSISGGSYGYTF | TGTGCCAGTAGTATTTCTGGAGGAAGCTATGGCTACACCTTC
TRBJ1-2 | TRBV6-1 | - | TRBD1 | CASSETGGQKYGYTF | TGTGCCAGCAGTGAAACAGGGGGACAGAAGTATGGCTACACCTTC
TRBJ1-1 | TRBV19 | - | - | CASSTGRGNTEAFF | TGTGCCAGTAGTACTGGACGGGGGAACACTGAAGCTTTCTTT
TRBJ2-2 | TRBV19 | - | - | CASGSLTNTAGELFF | TGTGCCAGTGGAAGCCTTACTAACACTGCCGGGGAGCTGTTTTTT
TRBJ1-1 | TRBV7-2 | - | - | CASSFFGQRMNTEAFF | TGTGCCAGCAGCTTTTTCGGACAGCGTATGAACACTGAAGCTTTCTTT
TRBJ1-4 | TRBV5-5 | - | - | CASSLALSEKLFF | TGTGCCAGCAGCTTGGCCTTGTCTGAAAAACTGTTTTTT
TRBJ1-2 | TRBV5-1 | - | TRBD1 | CASSLAGGGQGAYGYTF | TGCGCCAGCAGCTTGGCCGGCGGGGGACAGGGCGCATATGGCTACACCTTC
TRBJ1-5 | TRBV6-1 | - | - | CASSEAPQNQPQHF | TGTGCCAGCAGTGAAGCACCCCAGAATCAGCCCCAGCATTTT
TRBJ2-5 | TRBV30 | once | - | CAWSVYETQYF | TGTGCCTGGAGTGTCTACGAGACCCAGTACTTC
TRBJ2-7 | TRBV5-8 | - | - | CASSLQGHLYEQYF | TGTGCCAGCAGCTTACAGGGCCACCTCTACGAGCAGTACTTC
TRBJ2-3 | TRBV6-4 | few | TRBD2 | CASSESPGLAADTQYF | TGTGCCAGCAGTGAGTCCCCGGGACTAGCTGCAGATACGCAGTATTTT
TRBJ1-6 | TRBV7-3 | - | - | CASSLGQGFNSPLHF | TGTGCCAGCAGCTTAGGGCAGGGCTTCAATTCACCCCTCCACTTT
TRBJ1-5 | TRBV28 | - | - | CASSQEVVNIQPQHF | TGTGCCAGCAGCCAAGAGGTCGTCAACATCCAGCCCCAGCATTTT
TRBJ1-1 | TRBV7-3 | few | - | CASSKAAGTEAFF | TGTGCCAGCAGCAAAGCGGCGGGCACTGAAGCTTTCTTT
TRBJ2-7 | TRBV5-4 | once | TRBD1 | CASSHGQGRNEQYF | TGTGCCAGCAGCCATGGACAGGGTCGGAACGAGCAGTACTTC
TRBJ2-7 | TRBV2 | - | - | CASSETPVEQYF | TGTGCCAGCAGTGAAACCCCAGTCGAGCAGTACTTC
TRBJ1-1 | TRBV29-1 | - | - | CSVGYRDTEAFF | TGCAGCGTTGGATACAGGGACACTGAAGCTTTCTTT
TRBJ1-1 | TRBV18 | - | - | CASSLWETPNTEAFF | TGTGCCAGCTCCCTATGGGAGACACCTAACACTGAAGCTTTCTTT
TRBJ2-2 | TRBV5-1 | - | - | CASSPAYDGELFF | TGCGCCAGCAGCCCCGCCTACGACGGGGAGCTGTTTTTT
TRBJ2-2 | TRBV6-6 | - | - | CASNSPRNTGELFF | TGTGCCAGCAACAGCCCGAGGAACACCGGGGAGCTGTTTTTT
TRBJ2-7 | TRBV19 | - | TRBD2 | CASSGTSGGKNSYEQYF | TGTGCCAGTAGTGGGACTAGCGGGGGGAAAAACTCCTACGAGCAGTACTTC
TRBJ2-3 | TRBV5-4 | few | TRBD2 | CASSLVGLAGLTDTQYF | TGTGCCAGCAGCTTGGTGGGACTAGCGGGACTCACAGATACGCAGTATTTT
TRBJ1-1 | TRBV19 | - | TRBD1 | CASSEQGETEAFF | TGTGCCAGTTCCGAACAGGGGGAAACTGAAGCTTTCTTT
TRBJ1-2 | TRBV27 | - | TRBD1 | CASSSQGAQAAGYTF | TGTGCCAGCAGTTCTCAGGGGGCACAGGCCGCTGGCTACACCTTC
TRBJ1-1 | TRBV19 | - | - | CASSMKPRNTEAFF | TGTGCCAGTAGTATGAAGCCAAGGAACACTGAAGCTTTCTTT